The 8 T cell receptor beta chains given below trace back to one sample, sequenced in a study of shared clonotypes between healthy human individuals. Some clones are missing from TCRdb's copy, which holds only in-frame ones; the method was immunoSEQ multiplex PCR. The sample shows millions of clones, roughly 94% of them seen only once. Sequenced: naive CD4+ T cells sorted from blood. Subset denoted: CD45RA+ positively selected. The receptors shown here come from a man in his late teens or twenties in good health.

The rearrangement uses TRBV30 and TRBJ1-5, with a tentative D call TRBD1 (6 bases). This CDR3 has 14 amino acids. Trimming removed 4 bases from V and 6 bases from J, with 16 bases in between. The germline CDR1 and CDR2 sequences are GTSNPN and SVGIG (reference sequence). The CDR3 loop reads CAWTETGTSQPQHF. For the CDR3, the DNA is TGTGCCTGGACGGAAACGGGGACAAGTCAGCCCCAGCATTTT.

V is TRBV5-1 and J is TRBJ1-1; 7 positions match TRBD1. The trim removed 4 bases at V and 2 bases at J, leaving 8 bases unmatched. Germline values: CDR1 SGHRS, CDR2 YFSETQ. This CDR3 comprises 15 residues. The CDR3 DNA follows: TGCGCCAGCAGCCGAGCGACAGGGATTAACACTGAAGCTTTCTTT. It encodes CASSRATGINTEAFF. The whole variable domain, remainder taken from reference TRBV5-1 and TRBJ1-1, is KAGVTQTPRYLIKTRGQQVTLSCSPISGHRSVSWYQQTPGQGLQFLFEYFSETQRNKGNFPGRFSGRQFSNSRSEMNVSTLELGDSALYLCASSRATGINTEAFFGQGTRLTVV.

The chain joins TRBV27 to TRBJ2-7, with TRBD2 matching 8 bases. The germline V gene has CDR1 MNHEY and CDR2 SMNVEV (reference sequence). Trimming removed 5 bases from V and 6 bases from J; junction bases left unmatched: 9. The CDR3 contains 14 residues. The chain's CDR3 is CASSPGTRGGEQYF. The CDR3 bases are TGTGCCAGCAGTCCCGGGACTAGGGGCGGCGAGCAGTACTTC.

This chain uses TRBV7-9 with TRBJ1-3; D remains ambiguous. The CDR3 is 15 amino acids. Trimming left V 1 base short and J 0 bases short, with 7 bases between. Germline loops: CDR1 SEHNR, CDR2 FQNEAQ (reference sequence). The DNA of the CDR3 is TGTGCCAGCAGCTTAGGGGCGAGCTCTGGAAACACCATATATTTT. Its translation: CASSLGASSGNTIYF.

About this clone itself: Other nucleotide sequences in the sample specify the same CDR3. J is TRBJ1-2 and V is TRBV28, with 8 bases identical to TRBD1. V shed 5 bases and J 5 bases; nucleotides not matched to a gene: 1. The CDR3 runs 12 residues. CDR1 and CDR2 (germline): MDHEN, SYDVKM. CDR3 bases: TGTGCCAGCAGTGGGACAGGATATGGCTACACCTTC. Protein sequence: CASSGTGYGYTF.

This clone was observed a single time. Different DNA sequences within this sample yield the same CDR3. The J gene is TRBJ1-4, the V gene TRBV29-1; D uncertain. This CDR3 comprises 11 residues. Germline V gene sequence: CDR1 SQVTM, CDR2 ANQGSEA. Trimming shortened V by 6 bases and J by 2 bases, and 4 bases separated the two germline ends. CDR3 loop: CSVGTNEKLFF. The CDR3 DNA sequence: TGCAGCGTCGGCACTAATGAAAAACTGTTTTTT.

This chain links TRBV6-1 with TRBJ1-6, with 10 bases fitting TRBD1. Germline values: CDR1 MNHNS, CDR2 SASEGT. The V segment lost 6 bases and the J segment 11 bases; nucleotides outside the gene matches: 10. This CDR3 has 15 residues. The CDR3 bases are TGTGCCAGCAGGGAAACCGGGACAGGGGCCGCACCCCTCCACTTT. Amino acid sequence: CASRETGTGAAPLHF.

This rearrangement joins TRBV6-5 to TRBJ2-5; 13 nucleotides agree with TRBD2. The trim removed 5 bases at V and 4 bases at J, leaving 4 bases unmatched. The CDR3 consists of 15 residues. CDR1 is MNHEY and CDR2 is SVGAGI in the germline V gene. The CDR3 sequence is CASSRTSGRIETQYF. In nucleotides, the CDR3 is TGTGCCAGCAGTCGGACTAGCGGGAGAATAGAGACCCAGTACTTC.